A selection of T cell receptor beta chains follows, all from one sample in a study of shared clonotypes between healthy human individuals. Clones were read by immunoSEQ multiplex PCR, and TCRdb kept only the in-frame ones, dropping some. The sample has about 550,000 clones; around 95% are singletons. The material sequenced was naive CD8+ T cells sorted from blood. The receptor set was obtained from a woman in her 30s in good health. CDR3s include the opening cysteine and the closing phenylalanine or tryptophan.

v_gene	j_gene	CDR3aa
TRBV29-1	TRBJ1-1	CSGAQGSNTEAFF
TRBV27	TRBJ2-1	CASSWYNEQFF
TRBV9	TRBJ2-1	CASSALVEGIEQFF
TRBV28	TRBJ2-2	CASSFITLAGGPQNTGELFF
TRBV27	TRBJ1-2	CASRPSGGSNYGYTF
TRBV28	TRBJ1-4	CASSLWRGNEKLFF
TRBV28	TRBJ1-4	CASSLGRVNEKLFF
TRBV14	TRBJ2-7	CASRHSGGTLEQYF
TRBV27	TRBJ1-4	CASTWTGVSEKLFF
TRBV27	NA	CASGRLHEQYF
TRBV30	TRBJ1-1	CAWGHSNTEAFF
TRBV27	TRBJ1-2	CASSETGRLHYGYTF
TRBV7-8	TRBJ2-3	CASSLDSTGTKTDTQYF
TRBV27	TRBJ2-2	CASSARGLADLSATGELFF
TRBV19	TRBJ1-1	CASSEGDSISPEAFF
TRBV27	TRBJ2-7	CASWTSGSPYEQYF
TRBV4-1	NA	CASSSPGTRGPRGYYEQYF
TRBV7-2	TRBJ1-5	CASSSAVGGNQPQHF
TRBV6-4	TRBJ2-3	CASSLVAGGADTQYF
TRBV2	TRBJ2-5	CASTSGDGLQETQYF
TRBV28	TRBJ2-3	CASIGPLTDTQYF
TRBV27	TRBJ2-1	CASRPTQGYTFNEQFF
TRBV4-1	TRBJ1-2	CASSHGQTNYGYTF
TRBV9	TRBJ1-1	CASSVDWEAVSTEAFF
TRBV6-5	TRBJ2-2	CASSSPDRGQTGELFF
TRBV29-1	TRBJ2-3	CSVTGVTDTQYF
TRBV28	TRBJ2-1	CASSYGGGGSFNEQFF
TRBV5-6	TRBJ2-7	CASSVGQSPYEQYF
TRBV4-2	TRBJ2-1	CASRGDRGLSSYNEQFF
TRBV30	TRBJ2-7	CAWSPGNEQYF
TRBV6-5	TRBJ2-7	CASSRTGPYEQYF
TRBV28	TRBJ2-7	CAAHRVGSYEQYF
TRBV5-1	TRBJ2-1	CASSLVDNEQFF
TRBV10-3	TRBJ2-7	CASREGATDTYEQYF
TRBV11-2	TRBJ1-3	CASSEQPNDLTNTIYF
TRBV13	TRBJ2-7	CASSETGLAYDEQYF
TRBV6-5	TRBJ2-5	CASSSHGTGVQETQYF
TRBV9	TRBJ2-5	CASSAHSLETQYF
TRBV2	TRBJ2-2	CASSTLGDTGELFF
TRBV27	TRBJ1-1	CASSLSQGANTEAFF
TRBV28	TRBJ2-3	CASSLRGGSTDTQYF
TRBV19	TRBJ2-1	CASSIARGDAEQFF
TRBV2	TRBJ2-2	CASSEGVELFF
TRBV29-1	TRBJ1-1	CSVAPGTNTEAFF
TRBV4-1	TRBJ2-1	CASSQVTFSSEQFF
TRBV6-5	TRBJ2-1	CASSYSGTGVGEQFF
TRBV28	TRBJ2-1	CASNLVAGGPDTYNEQFF
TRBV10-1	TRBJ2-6	CASSRGQDRTSRANVLTF
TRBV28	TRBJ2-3	CASTQPRGTDTQYF
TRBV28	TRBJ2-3	CASSPAGGRTDTQYF
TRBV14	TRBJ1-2	CASSQVRDANYGYTF
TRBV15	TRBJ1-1	CAIGWGAGNTEAFF
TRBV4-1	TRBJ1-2	CASSQGRTASYGYTF
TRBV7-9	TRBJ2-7	CASSLEIRDRSTEQYF
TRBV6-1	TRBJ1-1	CASSESGQTMNTEAFF
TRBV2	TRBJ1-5	CASSGTGNGQNSNQPQHF
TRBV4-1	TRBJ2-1	CASSPRLGSSHEQFF
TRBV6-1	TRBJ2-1	CASSESMGIEQFF
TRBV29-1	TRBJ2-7	CSARTSGNYEQYF
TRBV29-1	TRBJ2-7	CSVGEAGGEQYF